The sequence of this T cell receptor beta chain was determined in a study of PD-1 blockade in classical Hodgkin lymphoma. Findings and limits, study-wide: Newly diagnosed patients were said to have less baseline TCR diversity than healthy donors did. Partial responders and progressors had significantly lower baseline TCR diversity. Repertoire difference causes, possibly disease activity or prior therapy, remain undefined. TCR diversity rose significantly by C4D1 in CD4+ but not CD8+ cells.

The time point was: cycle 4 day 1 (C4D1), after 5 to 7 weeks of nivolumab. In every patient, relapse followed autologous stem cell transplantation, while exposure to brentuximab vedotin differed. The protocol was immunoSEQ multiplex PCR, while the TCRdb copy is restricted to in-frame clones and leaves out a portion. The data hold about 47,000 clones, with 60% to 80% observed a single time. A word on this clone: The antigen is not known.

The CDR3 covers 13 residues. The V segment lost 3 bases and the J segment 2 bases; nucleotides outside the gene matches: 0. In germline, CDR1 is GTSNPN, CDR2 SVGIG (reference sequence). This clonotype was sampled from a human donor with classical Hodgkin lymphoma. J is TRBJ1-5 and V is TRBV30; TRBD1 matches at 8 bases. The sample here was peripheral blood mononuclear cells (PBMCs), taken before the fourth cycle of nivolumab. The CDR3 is CAWRDRGNQPQHF. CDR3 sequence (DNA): TGTGCCTGGAGGGACAGGGGCAATCAGCCCCAGCATTTT.